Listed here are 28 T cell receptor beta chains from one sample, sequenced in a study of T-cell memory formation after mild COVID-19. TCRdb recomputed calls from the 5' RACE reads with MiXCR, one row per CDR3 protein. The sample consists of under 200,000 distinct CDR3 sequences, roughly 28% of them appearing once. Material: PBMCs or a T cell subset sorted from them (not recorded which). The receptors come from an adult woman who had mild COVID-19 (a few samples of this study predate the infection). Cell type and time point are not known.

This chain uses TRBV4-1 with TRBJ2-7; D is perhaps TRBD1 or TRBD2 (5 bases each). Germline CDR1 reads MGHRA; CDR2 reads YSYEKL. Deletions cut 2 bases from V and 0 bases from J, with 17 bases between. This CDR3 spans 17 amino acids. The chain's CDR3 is CASSQSPPGLSSYEQYF. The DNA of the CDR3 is TGCGCCAGCAGCCAAAGTCCCCCGGGGCTGAGCTCCTACGAGCAGTACTTC.

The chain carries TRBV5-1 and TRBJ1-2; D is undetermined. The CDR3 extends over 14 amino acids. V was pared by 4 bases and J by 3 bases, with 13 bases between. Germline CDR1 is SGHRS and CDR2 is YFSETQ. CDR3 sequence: CASSTSGGYYGYTF. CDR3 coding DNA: TGCGCCAGCAGCACCTCAGGCGGATACTATGGCTACACCTTC.

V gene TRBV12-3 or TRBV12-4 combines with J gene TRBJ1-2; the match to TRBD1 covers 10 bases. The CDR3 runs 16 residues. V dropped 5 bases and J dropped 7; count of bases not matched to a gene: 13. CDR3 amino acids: CASSAGDGQGVRGYTF. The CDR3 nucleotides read TGTGCCAGCAGTGCGGGCGACGGACAGGGGGTTCGTGGCTACACCTTC.

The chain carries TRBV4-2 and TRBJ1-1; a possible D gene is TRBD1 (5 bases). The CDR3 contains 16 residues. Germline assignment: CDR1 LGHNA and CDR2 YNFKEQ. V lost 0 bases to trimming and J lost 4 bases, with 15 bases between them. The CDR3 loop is CASSQEVPSGRTEAFF. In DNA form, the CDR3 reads TGTGCCAGCAGCCAAGAAGTTCCGTCAGGGCGCACTGAAGCTTTCTTT.

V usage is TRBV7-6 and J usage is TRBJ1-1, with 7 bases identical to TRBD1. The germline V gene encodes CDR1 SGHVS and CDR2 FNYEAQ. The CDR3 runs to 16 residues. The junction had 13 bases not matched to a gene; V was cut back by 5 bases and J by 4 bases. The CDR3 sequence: CASSHEPQGGSTEAFF. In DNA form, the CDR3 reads TGTGCCAGCAGCCACGAGCCCCAGGGGGGGAGCACTGAAGCTTTCTTT.

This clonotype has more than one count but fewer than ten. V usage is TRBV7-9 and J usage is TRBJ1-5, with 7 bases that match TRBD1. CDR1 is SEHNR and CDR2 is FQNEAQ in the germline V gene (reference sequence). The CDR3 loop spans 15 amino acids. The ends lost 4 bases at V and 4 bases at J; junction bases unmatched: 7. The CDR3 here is CASSYDREQNQPQHF. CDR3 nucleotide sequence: TGTGCCAGCAGCTACGACAGGGAGCAAAATCAGCCCCAGCATTTT.

For the CDR3, the DNA is TGTGCCAGCAGCCTCCGGGACAGCTCCCCTAGGAACATTCAGTACTTC. It codes for CASSLRDSSPRNIQYF. The chain is built from TRBV7-9 and TRBJ2-4; 7 bases fit TRBD1. Trimming at V came to 5 bases and at J to 7 bases, leaving 14 bases not matched to a gene. This CDR3 spans 16 amino acids. The V gene's germline CDR1 is SEHNR and CDR2 FQNEAQ (reference sequence).

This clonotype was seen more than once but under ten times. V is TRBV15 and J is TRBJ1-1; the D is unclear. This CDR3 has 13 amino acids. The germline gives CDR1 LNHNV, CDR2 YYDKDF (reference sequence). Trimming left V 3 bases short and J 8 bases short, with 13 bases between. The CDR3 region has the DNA TGTGCCACCAGCAGGGTGGCGGGGAGGGAAGCTTTCTTT. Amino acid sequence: CATSRVAGREAFF.

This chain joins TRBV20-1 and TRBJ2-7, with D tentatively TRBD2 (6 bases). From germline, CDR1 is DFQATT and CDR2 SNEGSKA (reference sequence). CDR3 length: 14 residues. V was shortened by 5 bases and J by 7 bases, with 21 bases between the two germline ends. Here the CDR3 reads CSASDSPAAGEQYF. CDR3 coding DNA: TGCAGTGCTTCCGACTCCCCGGCGGCGGGGGAGCAGTACTTC.

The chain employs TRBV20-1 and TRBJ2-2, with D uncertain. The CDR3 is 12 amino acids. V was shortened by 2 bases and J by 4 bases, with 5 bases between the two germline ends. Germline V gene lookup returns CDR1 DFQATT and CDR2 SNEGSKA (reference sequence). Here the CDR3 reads CSARTTTGELFF. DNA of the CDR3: TGCAGTGCTAGAACGACCACCGGGGAGCTGTTTTTT.

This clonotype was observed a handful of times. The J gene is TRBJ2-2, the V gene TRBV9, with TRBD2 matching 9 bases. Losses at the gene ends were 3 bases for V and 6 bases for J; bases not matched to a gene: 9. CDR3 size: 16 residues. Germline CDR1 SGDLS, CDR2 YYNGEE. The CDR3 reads CASSATGTSFAGELFF. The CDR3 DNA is TGTGCCAGCAGCGCCACCGGGACTAGCTTTGCCGGGGAGCTGTTTTTT.

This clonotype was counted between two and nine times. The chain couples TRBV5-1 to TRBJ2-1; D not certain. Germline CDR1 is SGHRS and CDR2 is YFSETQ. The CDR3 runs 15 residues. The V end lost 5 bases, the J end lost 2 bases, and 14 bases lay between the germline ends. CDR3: CASRRGVEPYNEQFF. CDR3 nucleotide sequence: TGCGCCAGCAGAAGAGGAGTGGAGCCCTACAATGAGCAGTTCTTC. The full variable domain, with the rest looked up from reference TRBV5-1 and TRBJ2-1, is KAGVTQTPRYLIKTRGQQVTLSCSPISGHRSVSWYQQTPGQGLQFLFEYFSETQRNKGNFPGRFSGRQFSNSRSEMNVSTLELGDSALYLCASRRGVEPYNEQFFGPGTRLTVL.

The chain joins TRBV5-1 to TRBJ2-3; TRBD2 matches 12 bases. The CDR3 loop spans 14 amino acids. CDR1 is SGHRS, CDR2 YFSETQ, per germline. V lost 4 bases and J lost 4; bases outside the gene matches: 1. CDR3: CASSRLAGADTQYF. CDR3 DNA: TGCGCCAGCAGCCGACTAGCGGGGGCAGATACGCAGTATTTT.

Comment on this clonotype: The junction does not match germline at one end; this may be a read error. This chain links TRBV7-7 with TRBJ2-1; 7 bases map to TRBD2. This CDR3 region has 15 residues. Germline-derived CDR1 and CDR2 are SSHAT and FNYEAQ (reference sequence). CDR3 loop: CASSLVRERGDEQFF. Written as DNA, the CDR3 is TGTGCTAGCAGCTTAGTGCGGGAGCGAGGCGATGAGCAGTTCTTC. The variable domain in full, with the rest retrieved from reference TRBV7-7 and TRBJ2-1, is GAGVSQSPRYKVTKRGQDVTLRCDPISSHATLYWYQQALGQGPEFLTYFNYEAQPDKSGLPSDRFSAERPEGSISTLTIQRTEQRDSAMYRCASSLVRERGDEQFFGPGTRLTVL.

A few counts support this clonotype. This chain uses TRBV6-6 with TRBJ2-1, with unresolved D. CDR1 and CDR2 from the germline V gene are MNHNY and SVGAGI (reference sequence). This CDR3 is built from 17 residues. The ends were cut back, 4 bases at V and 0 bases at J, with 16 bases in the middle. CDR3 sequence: CASSFHSPLSSYNEQFF. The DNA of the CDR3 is TGTGCCAGCAGTTTCCATAGTCCGCTGAGCTCCTACAATGAGCAGTTCTTC.

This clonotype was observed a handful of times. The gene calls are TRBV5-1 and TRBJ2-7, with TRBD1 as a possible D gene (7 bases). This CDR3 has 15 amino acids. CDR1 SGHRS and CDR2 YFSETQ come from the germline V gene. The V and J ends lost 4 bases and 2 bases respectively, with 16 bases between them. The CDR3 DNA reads TGCGCCAGCAGCCCTAGACAGGGAGGCACCTACGAGCAGTACTTC. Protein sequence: CASSPRQGGTYEQYF.

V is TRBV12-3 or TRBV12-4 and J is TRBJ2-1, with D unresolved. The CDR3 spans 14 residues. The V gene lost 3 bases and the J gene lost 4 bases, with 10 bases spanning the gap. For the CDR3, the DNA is TGTGCCAGCAGTTTCCCGTCGAGATACAATGAGCAGTTCTTC. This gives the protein CASSFPSRYNEQFF.

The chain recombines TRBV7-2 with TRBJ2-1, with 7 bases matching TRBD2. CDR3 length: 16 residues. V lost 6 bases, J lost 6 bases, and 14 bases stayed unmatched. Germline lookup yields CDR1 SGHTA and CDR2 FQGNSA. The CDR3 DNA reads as TGTGCCAGCAGAGCCTTTACTAGCGCAGCCGGCAATGAGCAGTTCTTC. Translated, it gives CASRAFTSAAGNEQFF.

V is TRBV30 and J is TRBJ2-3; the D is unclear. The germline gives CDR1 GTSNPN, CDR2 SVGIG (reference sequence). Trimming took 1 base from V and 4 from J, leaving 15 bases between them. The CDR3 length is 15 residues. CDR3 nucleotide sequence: TGTGCCTGGAGTGGGTTATCCCTTTGGGCAGATACGCAGTATTTT. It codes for CAWSGLSLWADTQYF.

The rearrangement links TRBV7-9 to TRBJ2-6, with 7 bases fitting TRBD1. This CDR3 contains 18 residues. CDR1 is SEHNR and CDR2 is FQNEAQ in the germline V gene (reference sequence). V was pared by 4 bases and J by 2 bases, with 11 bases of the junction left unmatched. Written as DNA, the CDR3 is TGTGCCAGCAGCTCGACCTTAGACAGGGAAGCTGGGGCCAACGTCCTGACTTTC. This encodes CASSSTLDREAGANVLTF.

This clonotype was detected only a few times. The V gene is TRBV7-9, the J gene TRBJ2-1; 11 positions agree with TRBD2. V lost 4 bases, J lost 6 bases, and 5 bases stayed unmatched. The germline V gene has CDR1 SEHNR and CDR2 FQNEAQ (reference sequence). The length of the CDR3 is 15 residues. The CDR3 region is CASSSPGTSGNEQFF. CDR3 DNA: TGTGCCAGCAGCTCCCCCGGGACTAGCGGCAATGAGCAGTTCTTC.

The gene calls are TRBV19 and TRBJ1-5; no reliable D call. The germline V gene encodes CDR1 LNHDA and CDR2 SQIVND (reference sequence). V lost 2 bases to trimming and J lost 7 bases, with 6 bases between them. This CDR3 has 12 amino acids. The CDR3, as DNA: TGTGCCAGTAGTATAAGCCAACAGCCCCAGCATTTT. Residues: CASSISQQPQHF.

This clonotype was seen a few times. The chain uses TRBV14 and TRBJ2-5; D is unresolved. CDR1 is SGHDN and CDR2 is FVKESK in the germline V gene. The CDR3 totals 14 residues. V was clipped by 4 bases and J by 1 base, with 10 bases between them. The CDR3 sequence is CASSLVGLQETQYF. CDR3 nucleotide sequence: TGTGCCAGCAGCCTCGTGGGTCTCCAAGAGACCCAGTACTTC.

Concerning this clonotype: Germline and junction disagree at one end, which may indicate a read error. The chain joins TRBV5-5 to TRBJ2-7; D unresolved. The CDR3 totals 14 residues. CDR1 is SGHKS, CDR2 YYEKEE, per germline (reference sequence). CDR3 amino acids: CVSSLGAGSNEQYF. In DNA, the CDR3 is TGTGTCAGCAGCTTGGGTGCTGGTAGCAACGAGCAGTACTTC. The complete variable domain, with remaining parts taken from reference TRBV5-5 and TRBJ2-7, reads DAGVTQSPTHLIKTRGQQVTLRCSPISGHKSVSWYQQVLGQGPQFIFQYYEKEERGRGNFPDRFSARQFPNYSSELNVNALLLGDSALYLCVSSLGAGSNEQYFGPGTRLTVT.

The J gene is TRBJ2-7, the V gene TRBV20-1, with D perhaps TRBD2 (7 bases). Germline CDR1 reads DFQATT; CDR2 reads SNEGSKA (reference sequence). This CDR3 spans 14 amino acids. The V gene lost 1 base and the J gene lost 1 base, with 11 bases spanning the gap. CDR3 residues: CSARGGGESYEQYF. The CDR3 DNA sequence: TGCAGTGCTAGAGGGGGGGGCGAGTCCTACGAGCAGTACTTC.

The CDR3 bases are TGTGCCAGCAGCCAAACGGGACAGGGGCCTTTCTACACCTTC. Translation: CASSQTGQGPFYTF. The chain carries TRBV4-2 and TRBJ1-2, with 10 bases lining up with TRBD1. The CDR3 is 14 amino acids. Per the germline V gene, CDR1 is LGHNA and CDR2 is YNFKEQ. Trimming at V came to 2 bases and at J to 10 bases, leaving 7 bases not matched to a gene.

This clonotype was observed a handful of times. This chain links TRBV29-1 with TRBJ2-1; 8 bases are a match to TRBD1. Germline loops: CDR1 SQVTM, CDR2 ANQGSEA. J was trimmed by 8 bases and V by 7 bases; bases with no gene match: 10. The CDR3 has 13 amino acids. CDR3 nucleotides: TGCAGCGGTTTCGACAGGGGAGTGGATGAGCAGTTCTTC. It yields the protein CSGFDRGVDEQFF.

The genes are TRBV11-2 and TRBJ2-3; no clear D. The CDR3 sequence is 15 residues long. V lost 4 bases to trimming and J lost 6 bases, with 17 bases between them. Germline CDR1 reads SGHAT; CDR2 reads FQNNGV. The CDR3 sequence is CASSSSTWRHDTQYF. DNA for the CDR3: TGTGCCAGCAGCTCATCGACTTGGCGTCATGATACGCAGTATTTT. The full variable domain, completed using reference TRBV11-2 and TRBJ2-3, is EAGVAQSPRYKIIEKRQSVAFWCNPISGHATLYWYQQILGQGPKLLIQFQNNGVVDDSQLPKDRFSAERLKGVDSTLKIQPAKLEDSAVYLCASSSSTWRHDTQYFGPGTRLTVL.